The 21 T cell receptor beta chains below come from one sample, sequenced in a study of blood T cells in healthy people across ages. Next came a second PCR, run for roughly 7 to 12 cycles, which used a sample-barcoded 5' primer along with a J-beta primer mix. TCRdb re-called the 5' RACE reads with MiXCR, one entry per CDR3 protein. The table has approximately 800,000 distinct CDR3 sequences, about 53% seen once; the top ten hold about 42%. Sequencing was carried out using blood. The source is a man older than 75 in good health.

This clonotype came up a few times. The chain links TRBV25-1 to TRBJ2-3, with unresolved D. The CDR3 contains 15 residues. Germline V gene lookup returns CDR1 MGHDK and CDR2 SYGVNS. Trimming removed 1 base from V and 14 bases from J, with 22 bases in between. DNA for the CDR3: TGTGCCAGCAGTGAATTAAAGGGATTGCGCAGATACGCGTATTTT. Its translation: CASSELKGLRRYAYF.

This clonotype was found a few times. The genes are TRBV5-1 and TRBJ2-1, with 11 bases matching TRBD1. This CDR3 region has 14 residues. The V and J ends lost 4 bases and 9 bases, in that order; junction bases with no gene match: 6. Germline V gene sequence: CDR1 SGHRS, CDR2 YFSETQ. The CDR3 loop reads CASSGRTGGGEQFF. Written as DNA, the CDR3 is TGCGCCAGCAGCGGTCGGACAGGGGGCGGTGAGCAGTTCTTC.

J is TRBJ2-1 and V is TRBV20-1; 9 bases map to TRBD2. Looked up from germline, CDR1 is DFQATT and CDR2 is SNEGSKA (reference sequence). J gave up 10 bases and V 6 bases, and 7 bases lay outside the gene matches. The CDR3 loop spans 12 amino acids. CDR3 bases: TGCAGTGCGGGTAGCGGGAGAGGCGAGCAGTTCTTC. Its translation: CSAGSGRGEQFF.

The chain combines TRBV5-1 with TRBJ2-7; 9 bases align to TRBD1. This CDR3 has 12 residues. The V and J ends lost 4 bases and 6 bases, in that order; junction bases with no gene match: 2. Germline V gives CDR1 SGHRS, CDR2 YFSETQ. CDR3 DNA: TGCGCCAGCAGCACGGACAGGGGCGAGCAGTACTTC. This codes for CASSTDRGEQYF.

In this sample, this clonotype turned up a few times. The J gene is TRBJ2-4, the V gene TRBV20-1; 7 bases agree with TRBD2. The germline V gene encodes CDR1 DFQATT and CDR2 SNEGSKA (reference sequence). V was clipped by 6 bases and J by 4 bases; unmatched bases: 3. This CDR3 is built from 12 residues. The CDR3 sequence is CSATGGKNIQYF. The CDR3, as DNA: TGCAGTGCCACGGGAGGTAAAAACATTCAGTACTTC.

The chain has TRBV4-2 and TRBJ2-1, with 8 nucleotides matching TRBD2. The CDR3 has 18 residues. Trimming cost V 4 bases and J 3 bases; bases outside gene matches: 14. Germline loops: CDR1 LGHNA, CDR2 YNFKEQ. CDR3 in DNA: TGTGCCAGCAGCCCCCGGGGGGGGGTTAGCGGGGACTACAATGAGCAGTTCTTC. This codes for CASSPRGGVSGDYNEQFF.

This clonotype was seen a few times. This CDR3 is CAISGPGQGTYGYTF. DNA of the CDR3: TGTGCCATCAGTGGACCCGGACAGGGGACGTATGGCTACACCTTC. This chain links TRBV10-3 with TRBJ1-2; TRBD1 matches at 9 bases. Trimming cost V 4 bases and J 5 bases; bases outside gene matches: 8. The V gene's germline CDR1 is ENHRY and CDR2 SYGVKD. CDR3 size: 15 residues.

V and J are TRBV12-3 or TRBV12-4 and TRBJ2-7, with 9 bases aligning to TRBD1. The J call is doubtful: the DNA matches TRBJ2-5 better. The CDR3 covers 13 residues. The CDR3 spells CASSSGTGQTQYF. The CDR3 DNA follows: TGTGCCAGCAGCTCCGGGACAGGGCAGACCCAGTACTTC.

This clonotype was seen only a few times. The chain is built from TRBV24-1 and TRBJ1-2; D perhaps matches TRBD1 (6 bases). V lost 3 bases, J lost 8 bases, and 18 bases lay in between. The germline CDR1 and CDR2 sequences are KGHDR and SFDVKD. The CDR3 is 15 residues long. The DNA of the CDR3 is TGTGCCACCAGTGATCAAAGGCCGGGGGCGGAAGGCTACACCTTC. Translation gives CATSDQRPGAEGYTF.

The chain employs TRBV5-1 and TRBJ2-3, with D maybe TRBD1 (6 bases). CDR1 is SGHRS, CDR2 YFSETQ, per germline. The CDR3 sequence is 14 residues long. Trimming removed 5 bases at V and 2 bases at J, with 12 bases between. CDR3: CASRLRGTTDTQYF. The CDR3 DNA follows: TGCGCCAGCAGACTCAGGGGAACCACAGATACGCAGTATTTT.

The J gene is TRBJ2-2, the V gene TRBV7-2; D unresolved. This CDR3 comprises 13 residues. CDR1 is SGHTA, CDR2 FQGNSA, per germline. Trimming pared 5 bases from V and 2 bases from J, leaving 6 bases between. CDR3 in amino acids: CASSHKNTGELFF. As DNA, the CDR3 is TGTGCCAGCAGCCATAAAAACACCGGGGAGCTGTTTTTT.

This clonotype was observed a handful of times. The genes are TRBV5-6 and TRBJ2-1; D is unresolved. The CDR3 runs to 14 residues. V was trimmed by 0 bases and J by 7 bases, leaving 11 bases between them. The germline CDR1 and CDR2 sequences are SGHDT and YYEEEE. The CDR3 spells CASSLVSRRNEQFF. CDR3 sequence (DNA): TGTGCCAGCAGCTTGGTTTCCCGTCGGAATGAGCAGTTCTTC.

V and J are TRBV20-1 and TRBJ2-5; the match to TRBD2 covers 7 bases. The better agreement between TRBJ2-7 and the DNA end casts doubt on the J call. The CDR3 length is 13 residues. Germline-derived CDR1 and CDR2 are DFQATT and SNEGSKA (reference sequence). Written as DNA, the CDR3 is TGCAGTGCCCGGATTACGACGGGGGGCGAGCAGTACTTC. Translated, it gives CSARITTGGEQYF.

The chain couples TRBV2 to TRBJ2-1; TRBD1 matches 9 bases. The CDR3 runs 16 residues. Germline loops: CDR1 SNHLY, CDR2 FYNNEI. V lost 5 bases, J lost 5 bases, and 10 bases stayed unmatched. The CDR3 is CASSQRTGVGHNEQFF. The CDR3 DNA reads as TGTGCCAGCAGTCAAAGGACAGGGGTCGGCCACAATGAGCAGTTCTTC.

The J gene is TRBJ2-7, the V gene TRBV20-1, with D possibly being TRBD2 (5 bases). Germline assignment: CDR1 DFQATT and CDR2 SNEGSKA (reference sequence). The CDR3 has 12 residues. Trimming removed 6 bases from V and 2 bases from J, with 11 bases in between. Here the CDR3 DNA reads TGCAGTGCCTGGACTGGGACCTACGAGCAGTACTTC. This encodes CSAWTGTYEQYF.

This chain joins TRBV9 and TRBJ2-5; TRBD2 matches 9 bases. J gave up 5 bases and V 4 bases, and 21 bases lay outside the gene matches. CDR3 length equals 19 residues. Germline V CDR1 and CDR2: SGDLS, YYNGEE. DNA of the CDR3: TGTGCCAGCAGCAAGACCTTTAGCCCCCGCGGGAGGGCCGAGGAGACCCAGTACTTC. It specifies CASSKTFSPRGRAEETQYF.

The chain has TRBV7-3 and TRBJ2-1; perhaps TRBD2 as D (6 bases). Trimming cost V 5 bases and J 10 bases, with 15 bases left between them. Germline V gene lookup returns CDR1 SGHTA and CDR2 FQGTGA. The CDR3 is 13 amino acids. The chain's CDR3 is CASSPGLNSEQFF. The CDR3 DNA is TGTGCCAGCAGCCCGGGACTCAACTCAGAGCAGTTCTTC.

The sample holds a few counts of this clonotype. The chain is built from TRBV29-1 and TRBJ2-1, with D perhaps matching TRBD1 (6 bases). CDR1 SQVTM and CDR2 ANQGSEA come from the germline V gene. The V gene lost 3 bases and the J gene lost 4 bases, with 22 bases spanning the gap. The CDR3 has 17 residues. CDR3 loop: CSVDSPRGRHPYNEQFF. The DNA of the CDR3 is TGCAGCGTTGATAGTCCCAGGGGCAGACATCCTTACAATGAGCAGTTCTTC.

This clonotype was counted a few times. This chain joins TRBV6-5 and TRBJ1-2; D possibly corresponds to TRBD1 (5 bases). CDR1 and CDR2 from the germline V gene are MNHEY and SVGAGI. V gave up 6 bases and J gave up 4 bases, with 12 bases separating them. This CDR3 spans 13 amino acids. The CDR3 loop reads CASRQTATYGYTF. In nucleotides, the CDR3 is TGTGCCAGCAGACAGACAGCTACCTATGGCTACACCTTC.

This clonotype showed up just a few times. The J gene is TRBJ2-5, the V gene TRBV27; TRBD1 or TRBD2 may be the D gene (5 bases each). Germline-derived CDR1 and CDR2 are MNHEY and SMNVEV (reference sequence). This CDR3 comprises 15 residues. Trimming cost V 2 bases and J 1 base, with 11 bases left between them. The CDR3 protein is CASSLEGRPQETQYF. In DNA form, the CDR3 reads TGTGCCAGCAGTTTAGAGGGACGGCCCCAAGAGACCCAGTACTTC.

This clonotype has a count of ten or more. The J gene is TRBJ2-5, the V gene TRBV7-3, with 7 bases lining up with TRBD2. The germline gives CDR1 SGHTA, CDR2 FQGTGA. The J segment lost 7 bases and the V segment lost 6 bases, leaving 11 bases of the junction unmatched. This CDR3 region has 14 residues. CDR3 in DNA: TGTGCCAGCAGTTATGGGGGGGACGGAGGGACCCAGTACTTC. It encodes CASSYGGDGGTQYF. The full variable domain, with the rest looked up from reference TRBV7-3 and TRBJ2-5, is GAGVSQTPSNKVTEKGKYVELRCDPISGHTALYWYRQSLGQGPEFLIYFQGTGAADDSGLPNDRFFAVRPEGSVSTLKIQRTERGDSAVYLCASSYGGDGGTQYFGPGTRLLVL.